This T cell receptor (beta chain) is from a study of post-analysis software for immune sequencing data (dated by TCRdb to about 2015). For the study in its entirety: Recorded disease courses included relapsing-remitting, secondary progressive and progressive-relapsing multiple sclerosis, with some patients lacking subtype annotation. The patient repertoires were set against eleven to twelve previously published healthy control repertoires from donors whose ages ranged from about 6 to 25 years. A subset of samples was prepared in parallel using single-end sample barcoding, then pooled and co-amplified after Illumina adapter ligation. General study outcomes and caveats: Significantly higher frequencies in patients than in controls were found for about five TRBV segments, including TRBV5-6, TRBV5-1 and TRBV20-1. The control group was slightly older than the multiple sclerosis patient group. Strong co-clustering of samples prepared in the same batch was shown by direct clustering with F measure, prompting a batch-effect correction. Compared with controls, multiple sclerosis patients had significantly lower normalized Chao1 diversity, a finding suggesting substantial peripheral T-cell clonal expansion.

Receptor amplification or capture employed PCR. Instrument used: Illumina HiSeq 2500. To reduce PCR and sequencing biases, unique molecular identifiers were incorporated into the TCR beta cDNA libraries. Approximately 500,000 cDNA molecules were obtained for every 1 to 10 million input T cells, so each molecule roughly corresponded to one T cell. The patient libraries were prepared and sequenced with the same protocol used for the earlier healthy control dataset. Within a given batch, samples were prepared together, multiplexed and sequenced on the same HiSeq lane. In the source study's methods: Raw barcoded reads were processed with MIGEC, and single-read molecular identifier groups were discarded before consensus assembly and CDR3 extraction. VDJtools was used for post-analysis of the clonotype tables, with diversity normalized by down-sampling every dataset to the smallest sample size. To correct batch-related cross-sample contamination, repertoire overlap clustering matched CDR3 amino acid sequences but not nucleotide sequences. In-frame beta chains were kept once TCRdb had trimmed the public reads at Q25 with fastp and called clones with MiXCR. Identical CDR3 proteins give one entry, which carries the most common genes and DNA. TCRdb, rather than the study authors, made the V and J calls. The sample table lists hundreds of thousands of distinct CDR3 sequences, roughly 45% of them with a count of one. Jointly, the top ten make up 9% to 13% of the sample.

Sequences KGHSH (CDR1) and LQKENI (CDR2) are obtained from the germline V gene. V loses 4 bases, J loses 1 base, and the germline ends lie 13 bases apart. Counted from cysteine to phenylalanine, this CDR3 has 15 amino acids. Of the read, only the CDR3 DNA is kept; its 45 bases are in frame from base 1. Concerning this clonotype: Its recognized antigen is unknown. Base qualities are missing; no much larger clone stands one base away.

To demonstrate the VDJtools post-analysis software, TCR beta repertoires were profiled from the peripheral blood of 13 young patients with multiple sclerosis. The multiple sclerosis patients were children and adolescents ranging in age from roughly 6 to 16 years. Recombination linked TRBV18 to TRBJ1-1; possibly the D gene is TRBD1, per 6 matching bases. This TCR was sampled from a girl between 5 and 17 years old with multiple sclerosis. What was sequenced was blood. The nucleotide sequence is TGTGCCAGCTCACTCACAGGGTTGGGGAACACTGAAGCTTTCTTT. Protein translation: CASSLTGLGNTEAFF. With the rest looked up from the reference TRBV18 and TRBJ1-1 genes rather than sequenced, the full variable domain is NAGVMQNPRHLVRRRGQEARLRCSPMKGHSHVYWYRQLPEEGLKFMVYLQKENIIDESGMPKERFSAEFPKEGPSILRIQQVVRGDSAAYFCASSLTGLGNTEAFFGQGTRLTVV.